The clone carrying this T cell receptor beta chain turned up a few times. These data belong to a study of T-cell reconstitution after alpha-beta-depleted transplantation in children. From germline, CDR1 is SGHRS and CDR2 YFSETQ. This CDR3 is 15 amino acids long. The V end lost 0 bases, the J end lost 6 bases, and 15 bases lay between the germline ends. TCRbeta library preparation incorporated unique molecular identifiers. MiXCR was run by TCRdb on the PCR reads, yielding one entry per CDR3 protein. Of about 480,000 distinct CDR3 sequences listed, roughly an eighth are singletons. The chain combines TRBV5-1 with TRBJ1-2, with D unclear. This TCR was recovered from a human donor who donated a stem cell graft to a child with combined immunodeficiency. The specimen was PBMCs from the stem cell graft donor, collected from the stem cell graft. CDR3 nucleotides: TGCGCCAGCAGCTTGGTTGGCTCCCCCATGGATGGCTACACCTTC. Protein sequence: CASSLVGSPMDGYTF.